The sequence of this TCR beta chain was determined in a study of blood T cell repertoires in COVID-19. Per the authors' pipeline: Using reference gene primer amplification, nucleated cell counts were estimated. Repertoires were generated with immunoSEQ multiplex PCR, while TCRdb's copy carries only in-frame clones and drops some. The V and J calls and clone size come from that table; D and trimming were worked out from the DNA. The repertoire includes 120,000 or so clones, approximately 65% of them detected once, and 6% to 8% sits in the top ten. V trimming: 5 bases; J trimming: 10 bases; junction bases outside the gene matches: 9. This CDR3 spans 13 amino acids. CDR1 is LGHDT, CDR2 YNNKEL, per germline (reference sequence).

This clonotype originated in a woman between 55 and 75 years old with acute or convalescent COVID-19. The V and J genes are TRBV3-1 (or the pseudogene TRBV3-2) and TRBJ2-3; TRBD1 agrees at 7 bases. The sequencing sample was made of peripheral blood. The CDR3 region is CASSTGVYGSQYF. The CDR3 DNA reads TGTGCCAGCAGCACAGGGGTATACGGGTCGCAGTATTTT.